A selection of T cell receptor beta chains follows, all from one sample in a study of CD8 T cells in Susac syndrome. TCRdb passed the immunoSEQ multiplex PCR reads through MiXCR, listing each CDR3 protein once. The data hold some 300,000 distinct CDR3 sequences, with 70% to 90% observed a single time. The sequenced sample consisted of CD8+ T cells from PBMCs. These receptors were collected from a human donor with multiple sclerosis. The CDR3 runs from the conserved cysteine through the conserved F or W. D genes are given only for firm matches. The listing skips clone size in some rows; elsewhere it reads once, few, many or a size class.

v_gene,j_gene,abundance,d_gene,CDR3aa,CDR3nt
TRBV28,TRBJ2-5,few,-,CASSFDHSGDQETQYF,TGTGCCAGCAGTTTTGATCACTCAGGGGATCAAGAGACTCAGTACTTC
TRBV9,TRBJ1-4,-,-,CASSVDPGFGEKLFF,TGTGCCAGCAGCGTAGACCCAGGGTTTGGGGAAAAACTGTTTTTT
TRBV28,TRBJ1-1,-,-,CASSLCCARGLPNTEAFF,TGTGCCAGCAGTTTATGCTGTGCACGGGGACTGCCGAACACTGAAGCTTTCTTT
TRBV14,TRBJ1-1,once,-,CASSQVLSGLNTEAFF,TGTGCCAGCAGCCAAGTCTTATCGGGCCTGAACACTGAAGCTTTCTTT
TRBV27,TRBJ2-7,-,-,CASSLSAGFYEQYF,TGTGCCAGCAGTTTATCAGCGGGTTTCTACGAGCAGTACTTC
TRBV20-1,TRBJ1-2,-,-,CSAARLGYTF,TGCAGTGCTGCCCGCCTCGGCTACACCTTC
TRBV19,TRBJ1-1,-,-,CASLNRGLNTEAFF,TGTGCCAGTCTTAACCGCGGGTTGAACACTGAAGCTTTCTTT
TRBV2,TRBJ2-5,-,-,CASSQPEGETQYF,TGTGCCAGCAGCCAACCGGAGGGAGAGACCCAGTACTTC
TRBV15,TRBJ2-7,-,TRBD2,CATSRELALSYEQYF,TGTGCCACCAGCAGGGAACTAGCGTTGAGTTACGAGCAGTACTTC
TRBV5-6,TRBJ2-4,-,TRBD1,CASSLVGQLAKNIQYF,TGTGCCAGCAGCTTGGTGGGACAGTTAGCCAAAAACATTCAGTACTTC
TRBV6-2/TRBV6-3,TRBJ2-1,-,-,CASSYISGNEQFF,TGTGCCAGCAGTTACATTTCGGGCAATGAGCAGTTCTTC
TRBV19,TRBJ2-1,-,-,CASSINRANEQFF,TGTGCCAGTAGTATTAACAGGGCAAATGAGCAGTTCTTC
TRBV12-3/TRBV12-4,TRBJ2-6,-,-,CASTPRGADVSSGANVLTF,TGTGCCAGCACCCCACGAGGGGCGGACGTTAGCTCTGGGGCCAACGTCCTGACTTTC
TRBV28,TRBJ1-5,few,-,CASSLVGGDQPQHF,TGTGCCAGCAGTTTAGTCGGCGGAGACCAGCCCCAGCATTTT
TRBV28,TRBJ1-5,-,-,CASSFRISNQPQHF,TGTGCCAGCAGTTTCCGGATTAGCAATCAGCCCCAGCATTTT
TRBV27,TRBJ2-7,once,TRBD1,CASSGIRGHYEQYF,TGTGCCAGCAGTGGCATCAGGGGGCACTACGAGCAGTACTTC
TRBV7-8,TRBJ2-1,-,-,CASSSNPSLSSYNEQFF,TGTGCCAGCAGCTCCAACCCGAGTCTGAGCTCCTACAATGAGCAGTTCTTC
TRBV28,TRBJ1-4,once,-,CASIGLPRATSREKLFF,TGTGCCAGCATTGGATTACCGAGGGCCACTTCACGAGAAAAACTGTTTTTT
TRBV9,TRBJ2-3,-,TRBD2,CASSFGTSGRGADTQYF,TGTGCCAGCAGCTTTGGTACTAGCGGGAGGGGCGCAGATACGCAGTATTTT
TRBV28,TRBJ1-4,-,-,CASSLLRNEKLFF,TGTGCCAGCAGTTTATTGCGAAACGAAAAACTGTTTTTT
TRBV4-3,TRBJ2-3,-,TRBD2,CASSQDWASGGGAQYF,TGCGCCAGCAGCCAAGATTGGGCTAGCGGCGGGGGGGCGCAGTATTTT
TRBV20-1,TRBJ2-3,-,-,CSAAKSGPSTYTQYF,TGCAGTGCTGCGAAAAGCGGGCCTTCTACCTATACGCAGTATTTT
TRBV6-5,TRBJ2-7,once,TRBD1,CASSRDRGYYEQYF,TGTGCCAGCAGCCGGGACAGGGGCTACTACGAGCAGTACTTC
TRBV19,TRBJ2-1,-,-,CASSMTRDNEQFF,TGTGCCAGTAGTATGACAAGGGACAATGAGCAGTTCTTC
TRBV12-3/TRBV12-4,TRBJ1-1,-,TRBD1,CASSPPRDRGSGRTEAFF,TGTGCCAGCAGTCCCCCTCGGGACAGGGGGTCCGGGAGGACTGAAGCTTTCTTT
TRBV6-5,TRBJ2-1,-,TRBD2,CASRRGSSYNEQFF,TGTGCCAGCAGGCGGGGGAGCTCCTACAATGAGCAGTTCTTC
TRBV6-5,TRBJ2-3,-,TRBD2,CASSYHRLAGESTDTQYF,TGTGCCAGCAGTTACCACCGACTAGCGGGAGAAAGCACAGATACGCAGTATTTT
TRBV10-1,TRBJ1-3,-,-,CASTGERHTSGNTIYF,TGCGCCAGCACCGGGGAGCGCCATACTTCTGGAAACACCATATATTTT
TRBV4-3,TRBJ2-7,-,-,CASSQVLGVAYEQYF,TGCGCCAGCAGCCAAGTGCTAGGGGTCGCCTACGAGCAGTACTTC
TRBV6-5,TRBJ1-1,few,TRBD1,CASSAGGVGTEAFF,TGTGCCAGCAGCGCAGGGGGTGTCGGCACTGAAGCTTTCTTT
TRBV6-5,TRBJ2-3,-,-,CASSYTIIERTASTDTQYF,TGTGCCAGCAGTTACACAATAATTGAGCGGACAGCTAGCACAGATACGCAGTATTTT
TRBV5-1,TRBJ1-1,-,-,CASSYTGHTEAFF,TGCGCCAGCAGCTACACAGGGCATACTGAAGCTTTCTTT
TRBV7-9,TRBJ2-3,-,-,CASSGTSIAVTQYF,TGTGCCAGCAGTGGGACATCCATTGCGGTTACGCAGTATTTT
TRBV11-2,TRBJ1-2,-,-,CASSPPDLYGYTF,TGTGCCAGCAGCCCTCCGGACCTCTATGGCTACACCTTC
TRBV6-5,TRBJ2-1,-,-,CASSYTLSDYNEQFF,TGTGCCAGCAGTTACACCCTCTCGGACTACAATGAGCAGTTCTTC
TRBV11-2,TRBJ2-2,-,TRBD1,CASSINNRGRSGELFF,TGTGCCAGCAGCATAAATAACAGGGGGCGCTCCGGGGAGCTGTTTTTT
TRBV6-2/TRBV6-3,TRBJ2-3,-,TRBD2,CASSYVSLAASTDTQYF,TGTGCCAGCAGTTACGTCAGTCTAGCGGCCAGCACAGATACGCAGTATTTT
TRBV7-2,TRBJ1-1,-,TRBD1,CASSLALQGGTEAFF,TGTGCCAGCAGCTTAGCACTACAGGGGGGGACTGAAGCTTTCTTT
TRBV20-1,TRBJ2-7,once,-,CSARGSDGSVYEQHF,TGCAGTGCTAGAGGCTCGGACGGCTCGGTCTACGAGCAGCACTTC
TRBV6-2/TRBV6-3,TRBJ2-7,few,TRBD2,CASSYGTSGSYEQYF,TGTGCCAGCAGTTACGGGACTAGCGGTTCCTACGAGCAGTACTTC
TRBV28,TRBJ2-3,-,-,CASSHDGTSTDTQYF,TGTGCCAGCAGTCACGACGGGACTAGCACAGATACGCAGTATTTT
TRBV20-1,TRBJ2-3,-,-,CSARGQRNTDTQYF,TGCAGTGCTAGAGGACAGCGCAACACAGATACGCAGTATTTT
TRBV3-1,TRBJ2-1,-,-,CASSQNYNEQFF,TGTGCCAGCAGCCAAAACTACAATGAGCAGTTCTTC
TRBV10-2,TRBJ1-2,-,-,CASSEKTENYGYTF,TGCGCCAGCAGTGAGAAGACAGAGAACTATGGCTACACCTTC
TRBV4-3,TRBJ2-1,-,-,CASSQEIGKYNEQFF,TGCGCCAGCAGCCAAGAAATTGGAAAATACAATGAGCAGTTCTTC
TRBV29-1,TRBJ2-7,-,-,CSVVSVSSYEQYF,TGCAGCGTTGTTTCCGTCAGCTCCTACGAGCAGTACTTC
TRBV15,TRBJ1-3,-,TRBD1,CATRGGGNTIYF,TGTGCCACCAGAGGGGGCGGAAACACCATATATTTT
TRBV9,TRBJ2-7,-,-,CASSVGQLSYEQYF,TGTGCCAGCAGCGTAGGGCAGCTATCCTACGAGCAGTACTTC
TRBV28,TRBJ1-2,once,-,CASSTTGAGYTF,TGTGCCAGCAGTACTACAGGAGCTGGCTACACCTTC
TRBV19,TRBJ2-1,-,TRBD2,CASSIISSGAYNEQFF,TGTGCCAGTAGTATAATTTCTAGCGGGGCCTACAATGAGCAGTTCTTC
TRBV7-8,TRBJ2-7,once,-,CASSALDSPYEQYF,TGTGCCAGCAGCGCCCTGGACAGCCCCTACGAGCAGTACTTC
TRBV20-1,TRBJ2-7,-,-,CSARDVQGGYEYEQYF,TGCAGTGCTAGAGATGTCCAGGGGGGGTACGAATACGAGCAGTACTTC
TRBV3-1,TRBJ2-7,once,-,CASSQAPLGGQYF,TGTGCCAGCAGCCAAGCCCCTCTAGGGGGGCAGTACTTC
TRBV27,TRBJ2-2,-,-,CASSLLLFGSTGELFF,TGTGCCAGCAGTTTACTTCTCTTCGGGTCGACCGGGGAGCTGTTTTTT
TRBV7-9,TRBJ1-2,-,-,CASSPDGQYYGYTF,TGTGCCAGCAGCCCGGATGGACAGTACTATGGCTACACCTTC
TRBV19,TRBJ1-1,-,-,CASSIAGSGTEAFF,TGTGCCAGTAGTATAGCGGGGAGTGGTACTGAAGCTTTCTTT
TRBV3-1,TRBJ2-1,-,TRBD2,CASSQPGPGTSAHEQFF,TGTGCCAGCAGCCAACCAGGCCCCGGGACTAGTGCTCATGAGCAGTTCTTC